The present T cell receptor (beta chain) was sequenced within a study of T cells in Graves' hyperthyroidism and ophthalmopathy. General study findings and limits: Peripheral blood also featured most of the thyroid clonotypes expanded above 0.001.

The diagnostic basis comprised clinical symptoms, serum thyroxine and TRAb, thyroid ultrasound and orbital computed tomography. Fresh 10 ml peripheral blood yielded PBMCs. The source material, RNA transcripts, was used to amplify TCR beta CDR3 regions. The primer set for the first-round RT-PCR of the TCR CDR3 was HTBI. A single record per CDR3 protein comes from TCRdb applying MiXCR to the multiplex PCR reads. This sample has approximately 100,000 distinct CDR3 sequences, with 40% to 50% found just once. Regarding this clonotype: Its antigen is unidentified. With a much larger clone just one base away, this may be a read error.

Germline V gene data show CDR1 as SGHRS and CDR2 as YFSETQ. CDR3 size: 14 residues. The V gene is TRBV5-1, the J gene TRBJ2-1, with 11 bases lining up with TRBD2. This TCR was recovered from a man aged 40-49 years with Graves' hyperthyroidism. The material sequenced was blood. CDR3 sequence: CGSSFSGGAYEQFF. CDR3 DNA: TGCGGCAGCAGCTTTAGCGGGGGGGCCTATGAGCAGTTCTTC. The complete variable domain, with remaining parts taken from reference TRBV5-1 and TRBJ2-1, reads KAGVTQTPRYLIKTRGQQVTLSCSPISGHRSVSWYQQTPGQGLQFLFEYFSETQRNKGNFPGRFSGRQFSNSRSEMNVSTLELGDSALYLCGSSFSGGAYEQFFGPGTRLTVL.